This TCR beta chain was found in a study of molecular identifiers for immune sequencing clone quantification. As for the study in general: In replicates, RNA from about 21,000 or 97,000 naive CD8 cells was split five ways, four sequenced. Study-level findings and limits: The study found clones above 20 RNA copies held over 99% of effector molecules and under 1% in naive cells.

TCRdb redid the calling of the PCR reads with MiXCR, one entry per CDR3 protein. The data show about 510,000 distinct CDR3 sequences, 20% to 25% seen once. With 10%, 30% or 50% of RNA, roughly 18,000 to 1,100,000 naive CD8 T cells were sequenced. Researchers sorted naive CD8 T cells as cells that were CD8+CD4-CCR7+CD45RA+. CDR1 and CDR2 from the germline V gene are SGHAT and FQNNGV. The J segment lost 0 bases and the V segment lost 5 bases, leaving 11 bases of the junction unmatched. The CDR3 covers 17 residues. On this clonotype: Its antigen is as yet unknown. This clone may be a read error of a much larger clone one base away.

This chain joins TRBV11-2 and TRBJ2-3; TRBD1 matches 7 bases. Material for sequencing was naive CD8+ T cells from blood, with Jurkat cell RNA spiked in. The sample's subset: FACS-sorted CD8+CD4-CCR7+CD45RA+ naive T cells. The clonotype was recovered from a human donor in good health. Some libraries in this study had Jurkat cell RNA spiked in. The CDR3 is CASSLRTGHPSTDTQYF. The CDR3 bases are TGTGCCAGCAGCCTTCGGACAGGTCATCCTAGCACAGATACGCAGTATTTT. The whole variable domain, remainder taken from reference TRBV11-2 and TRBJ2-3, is EAGVAQSPRYKIIEKRQSVAFWCNPISGHATLYWYQQILGQGPKLLIQFQNNGVVDDSQLPKDRFSAERLKGVDSTLKIQPAKLEDSAVYLCASSLRTGHPSTDTQYFGPGTRLTVL.